The 6 T cell receptor beta chains given below trace back to one sample, sequenced in a study of blood T cell repertoires in COVID-19. Assay: immunoSEQ multiplex PCR; the TCRdb copy retains only in-frame clones and omits some. The profile shows 350,000 or so clones, around 91% of them singletons. The sequencing sample was made of peripheral blood. The source of these receptors is a man between 18 and 29 years old with active or convalescent COVID-19.

In DNA form, the CDR3 reads TGTGCCAGCAGCCCGGGGAGCACTGAAGCTTTCTTT. Its translation: CASSPGSTEAFF. The chain combines TRBV7-6 with TRBJ1-1; no clear D. This CDR3 is 12 amino acids long. CDR1 is SGHVS, CDR2 FNYEAQ, per germline. Trimming cost V 5 bases and J 4 bases, with 8 bases left between them.

V and J are TRBV27 and TRBJ1-1; a weak D match, TRBD1 (5 bases). In germline, CDR1 is MNHEY, CDR2 SMNVEV (reference sequence). Deletions cut 4 bases from V and 2 bases from J, with 11 bases between. The CDR3 loop spans 14 amino acids. The CDR3 protein is CASSWGLTNTEAFF. CDR3 sequence (DNA): TGTGCCAGCAGTTGGGGCTTGACAAACACTGAAGCTTTCTTT.

As to this clone: In the same sample, other DNA sequences code for this CDR3. The CDR3 protein is CASSLRGMNTEAFF. CDR3 nucleotide sequence: TGTGCCAGCAGTTTACGGGGGATGAACACTGAAGCTTTCTTT. The chain employs TRBV27 and TRBJ1-1; D possibly corresponds to TRBD1 (5 bases). This CDR3 region has 14 residues. Germline CDR1 reads MNHEY; CDR2 reads SMNVEV (reference sequence). Trimming left V 2 bases short and J 0 bases short, with 7 bases between.

The chain uses TRBV5-1 and TRBJ2-1; no firm D call. The CDR3 runs 13 residues. CDR1 is SGHRS, CDR2 YFSETQ, per germline. The V end was cut by 0 bases, the J end by 8 bases, with 9 bases between. The CDR3 sequence is CASSLGQSYEQFF. As DNA, the CDR3 is TGCGCCAGCAGCTTGGGGCAGTCCTATGAGCAGTTCTTC.

The chain recombines TRBV9 with TRBJ1-2, with TRBD1 matching 8 bases. Per germline, CDR1 SGDLS and CDR2 YYNGEE. V lost 4 bases, J lost 7 bases, and 3 bases stayed unmatched. The CDR3 extends over 12 amino acids. The CDR3, as DNA: TGTGCCAGCAGCTCAGGGGGCGGTGGCTACACCTTC. As protein: CASSSGGGGYTF.

The chain links TRBV28 to TRBJ2-5; 7 bases are a match to TRBD1. Germline CDR1 is MDHEN and CDR2 is SYDVKM. Germline trimming cut 6 bases from V and 4 bases from J; bases unmatched to any gene: 11. The length of the CDR3 is 15 residues. Here the CDR3 reads CASRLRTGKRETQYF. CDR3 sequence (DNA): TGTGCCAGCAGACTGAGGACAGGAAAGCGAGAGACCCAGTACTTC.